The 8 T cell receptor beta chains reported below all come from one sample, sequenced in a study of T cell responses to AZD1222 COVID-19 vaccine. The data were produced by immunoSEQ multiplex PCR, yet TCRdb's version contains in-frame clones alone and is incomplete. The profile shows roughly 170,000 clones, around nine tenths of them singletons. The sequences come from peripheral blood, collected on day 0 of AZD1222 vaccination. The source is an adult in good health.

This chain joins TRBV5-1 and TRBJ2-5; TRBD1 agrees at 7 bases. The CDR3 sequence is 12 residues long. Germline V CDR1 and CDR2: SGHRS, YFSETQ. After removal of 5 bases from V and 4 bases from J, the junction contained 2 bases not matched to a gene. The CDR3, as DNA: TGCGCCAGCAGTCGGGACAGAGAGACCCAGTACTTC. Amino acids: CASSRDRETQYF.

This rearrangement joins TRBV4-3 to TRBJ2-5, with D uncertain. Germline CDR1 is LGHNA and CDR2 is YSLEER. Trimming shortened V by 0 bases and J by 3 bases, and 11 bases separated the two germline ends. This CDR3 comprises 15 residues. In DNA, the CDR3 is TGCGCCAGCAGCCAAGATTGGCGGCTAGAAGAGACCCAGTACTTC. Amino acids: CASSQDWRLEETQYF.

The chain is built from TRBV11-1 and TRBJ2-2; D is unclear. There are 14 residues in the CDR3. The germline CDR1 and CDR2 sequences are SGHAT and FQDESV (reference sequence). Trimming removed 1 base at V and 6 bases at J, with 9 bases between. CDR3: CASSLVGVAGELFF. In DNA, the CDR3 is TGTGCCAGCAGCTTAGTTGGGGTGGCCGGGGAGCTGTTTTTT. Complete variable domain (other parts from reference TRBV11-1 and TRBJ2-2): EAEVAQSPRYKITEKSQAVAFWCDPISGHATLYWYRQILGQGPELLVQFQDESVVDDSQLPKDRFSAERLKGVDSTLKIQPAELGDSAMYLCASSLVGVAGELFFGEGSRLTVL.

The chain joins TRBV7-9 to TRBJ2-7; D is perhaps TRBD1 or TRBD2 (5 bases each). The germline gives CDR1 SEHNR, CDR2 FQNEAQ (reference sequence). Trimming stripped 5 bases from V and 7 bases from J, with 24 bases between. The CDR3 length is 16 residues. The CDR3 DNA follows: TGTGCCAGCAGCAAAACCCTAGCAGACAGACGCACAGAGCAGTACTTC. Amino acid sequence: CASSKTLADRRTEQYF.

The J gene is TRBJ2-1, the V gene TRBV7-9, with D hard to call. The CDR3 is 17 amino acids. Deletions cut 4 bases from V and 5 bases from J, with 21 bases between. Germline CDR1 is SEHNR and CDR2 is FQNEAQ (reference sequence). The CDR3 region is CASSSARAAATDNEQFF. CDR3 in DNA: TGTGCCAGCAGCTCCGCTCGGGCGGCGGCCACCGACAATGAGCAGTTCTTC.

Comment on this clone: The junction and the germline gene differ at one end; a read error may be behind it. The V and J genes are TRBV5-6 and TRBJ2-7; D remains ambiguous. The germline V gene has CDR1 SGHDT and CDR2 YYEEEE. The CDR3 sequence is 14 residues long. This CDR3 is CASSLSGLSDEQYF. CDR3 sequence (DNA): TGTGCCAGCAGCTTGTCCGGGCTCTCCGACGAGCAGTACTTC. The variable domain in full, completed from reference TRBV5-6 and TRBJ2-7, reads DAGVTQSPTHLIKTRGQQVTLRCSPKSGHDTVSWYQQALGQGPQFIFQYYEEEERQRGNFPDRFSGHQFPNYSSELNVNALLLGDSALYLCASSLSGLSDEQYFGPGTRLTVT.

This clone was found a few times. The chain employs TRBV14 and TRBJ1-1; TRBD1 aligns across 8 bases. The germline V gene has CDR1 SGHDN and CDR2 FVKESK. Trimming took 6 bases from V and 5 from J; bases not matched to a gene: 11. The CDR3 is 15 residues long. CDR3 sequence reads: CASSLRTGRVTEAFF. The DNA of the CDR3 is TGTGCCAGCAGTCTACGGACAGGGAGGGTTACTGAAGCTTTCTTT.

The V and J genes are TRBV29-1 and TRBJ1-2, with D perhaps matching TRBD1 (6 bases). The CDR3 spans 15 residues. The germline gives CDR1 SQVTM, CDR2 ANQGSEA. Trimming left V 5 bases short and J 4 bases short, with 20 bases between. CDR3 region: CSVLSGVGGLYGYTF. The CDR3 DNA reads TGCAGCGTTCTTTCCGGGGTGGGGGGCCTCTATGGCTACACCTTC.